The 5 T cell receptor beta chains in this list originate from one sample, sequenced in a study of blood T cells in healthy people across ages. Sample-barcoded 5' priming and a J-beta primer mix drove a second PCR of 7 to 11 cycles. TCRdb re-analysed the 5' RACE reads in MiXCR, keeping a single row per CDR3 protein. The data contain around 1,900,000 distinct CDR3 sequences, roughly two fifths of them singletons. Material: blood. These TCRs come from a human donor in good health.

This chain connects TRBV20-1 to TRBJ1-5; TRBD1 is a possible D gene (6 bases). CDR3 size: 15 residues. V was clipped by 3 bases and J by 7 bases, with 19 bases between them. Germline V gives CDR1 DFQATT, CDR2 SNEGSKA (reference sequence). The CDR3 loop is CSASPGGRQEQPQHF. CDR3 nucleotides: TGCAGTGCTAGTCCTGGGGGCAGGCAGGAACAGCCCCAGCATTTT.

The V gene is TRBV5-1, the J gene TRBJ2-7, with D perhaps TRBD2 (6 bases). V was pared by 4 bases and J by 2 bases, with 13 bases between. Per germline, CDR1 SGHRS and CDR2 YFSETQ. The CDR3 loop spans 14 amino acids. CDR3 loop: CASSIAGITYEQYF. The CDR3 DNA reads TGCGCCAGCAGCATCGCGGGGATAACCTACGAGCAGTACTTC.

This clonotype came up once. The chain links TRBV7-3 to TRBJ2-3, with D possibly being TRBD2 (6 bases). This CDR3 spans 17 amino acids. In germline, CDR1 is SGHTA, CDR2 FQGTGA. V shed 5 bases and J shed 0 bases, with 18 bases lying between them. Here the CDR3 reads CASSLLGGRFSTDTQYF. The CDR3 nucleotides are TGTGCCAGCAGCCTCCTGGGGGGTCGTTTTAGCACAGATACGCAGTATTTT.

In this sample, this clonotype turned up a few times. This rearrangement joins TRBV28 to TRBJ1-4; a possible D gene is TRBD1 (5 bases). The CDR3 runs to 14 residues. V was shortened by 7 bases and J by 3 bases, with 12 bases between the two germline ends. Germline V gives CDR1 MDHEN, CDR2 SYDVKM. The CDR3 DNA reads TGTGCCAGCACTTCTCCGGGGGCTAATGAAAAACTGTTTTTT. Amino acids: CASTSPGANEKLFF. Full variable domain (rest looked up from reference TRBV28 and TRBJ1-4): DVKVTQSSRYLVKRTGEKVFLECVQDMDHENMFWYRQDPGLGLRLIYFSYDVKMKEKGDIPEGYSVSREKKERFSLILESASTNQTSMYLCASTSPGANEKLFFGSGTQLSVL.

The rearrangement links TRBV12-3 or TRBV12-4 to TRBJ1-5, with 10 bases matching TRBD1. The CDR3 loop spans 16 amino acids. J was trimmed by 6 bases and V by 5 bases; bases with no gene match: 10. CDR3 loop: CASSPGQGKSRQPQHF. DNA of the CDR3: TGTGCCAGCAGTCCGGGACAGGGGAAGTCTCGTCAGCCCCAGCATTTT.